At least ten counts were recorded for the clone carrying this T cell receptor beta chain. What was amplified from RNA transcripts were TCR beta CDR3 regions. Initially, a first-round RT-PCR of the TCR CDR3 employed the HTBI primer set. TCRdb analysed the multiplex PCR reads with MiXCR anew, one entry per CDR3 protein. Of approximately 400,000 distinct CDR3 sequences in the sample, 15% to 17% were seen once. This specimen belongs to a study of T cells in Graves' hyperthyroidism and ophthalmopathy. V dropped 7 bases and J dropped 7 bases, with 14 bases sitting between them. The CDR3 is 13 residues long. Germline V gives CDR1 MNHNS, CDR2 SASEGT.

The sequencing sample was made of blood. The rearrangement links TRBV6-1 to TRBJ2-1, with a tentative D call TRBD1 (7 bases). The sequence derives from a woman aged 18-29 years with Graves' hyperthyroidism. DNA for the CDR3: TGTGCCAGCACAACACAGGGGAGGAATGAGCAGTTCTTC. Residues: CASTTQGRNEQFF.